Presented here are 6 T cell receptor beta chains from one specimen sequenced in a study of control samples from healthy donors and cancer patients. Sequencing used immunoSEQ multiplex PCR; TCRdb keeps in-frame clones, though not all of them. This sample has 120,000 to 150,000 clones; more than 85% occur once, and the top ten carry approximately 3.2%. The sample comprised blood. All receptors come from a man aged 30 to 45 in good health.

The rearrangement uses TRBV7-9 and TRBJ2-3; TRBD2 matches at 7 bases. Trimming cost V 2 bases and J 2 bases; bases outside gene matches: 4. The CDR3 extends over 15 amino acids. Germline assignment: CDR1 SEHNR and CDR2 FQNEAQ (reference sequence). CDR3 sequence: CASSLKTSDTDTQYF. As DNA, the CDR3 is TGTGCCAGCAGCTTAAAAACTAGCGACACAGATACGCAGTATTTT.

V gene TRBV19 combines with J gene TRBJ1-1; D is perhaps TRBD1 (5 bases). Trimming shortened V by 2 bases and J by 10 bases, and 17 bases separated the two germline ends. CDR3 length: 14 amino acids. CDR1 is LNHDA and CDR2 is SQIVND in the germline V gene (reference sequence). CDR3 DNA sequence: TGTGCCAGTAGTATAAATCTTTTCGGGGGGGGAGCTTTCTTT. Protein sequence: CASSINLFGGGAFF.

This chain joins TRBV19 and TRBJ2-1; 14 bases align to TRBD2. The CDR3 has 19 amino acids. Germline CDR1 reads LNHDA; CDR2 reads SQIVND (reference sequence). Losses at the gene ends were 3 bases for V and 0 bases for J; bases not matched to a gene: 7. DNA for the CDR3: TGTGCCAGTAGTATGGGACTAGCGGGGGCCCGGAGCTCCTACAATGAGCAGTTCTTC. Encoded protein: CASSMGLAGARSSYNEQFF.

CDR3 bases: TGTGCCAGCAGTTTATCTTTTAGCTCCTACGAGCAGTACTTC. As protein: CASSLSFSSYEQYF. The V call is TRBV27, the J call TRBJ2-7; D not resolved. The germline V gene encodes CDR1 MNHEY and CDR2 SMNVEV (reference sequence). V was cut by 0 bases and J by 0 bases, with 6 bases left in between. CDR3 length: 14 amino acids.

The chain uses TRBV7-2 and TRBJ2-1, with TRBD2 identical over 9 bases. V gave up 1 base and J gave up 4 bases; unmatched junction bases: 8. The CDR3 covers 17 residues. Germline CDR1 and CDR2: SGHTA and FQGNSA. This CDR3 reads CASSLGYSGGPYNEQFF. In nucleotides, the CDR3 is TGTGCCAGCAGCTTAGGTTATAGCGGGGGCCCGTACAATGAGCAGTTCTTC.

The count of this clone is one. The chain employs TRBV7-2 and TRBJ2-5; D is perhaps TRBD2 (6 bases). Germline CDR1 reads SGHTA; CDR2 reads FQGNSA. V was cut by 5 bases and J by 5 bases, with 9 bases left in between. The CDR3 covers 12 residues. CDR3 DNA: TGTGCCAGCAGCGCGGGGTGGGAGACCCAGTACTTC. Translated: CASSAGWETQYF.